Listed here are 10 T cell receptor beta chains from one sample, sequenced in a study of T-cell reconstitution after alpha-beta-depleted transplantation in children. Unique molecular identifiers were incorporated when the TCRbeta library was constructed. TCRdb reprocessed the PCR reads via MiXCR and lists one record per CDR3 protein. The sample contains roughly 350,000 distinct CDR3 sequences, 15% to 20% of which appear only once. The sample consisted of PBMCs, mostly from graft donor cells, taken 360 days after TCRalphabeta/CD19-depleted stem cell transplant. The origin of the receptors is a male patient aged 2-15 years who had a stem cell transplant for acute lymphoblastic leukemia, so the T cells may come from the graft donor.

This clonotype was observed a few times. The rearrangement uses TRBV28 and TRBJ2-3; TRBD2 aligns across 14 bases. J was trimmed by 2 bases and V by 7 bases; bases with no gene match: 5. The CDR3 consists of 16 residues. Germline values: CDR1 MDHEN, CDR2 SYDVKM. The CDR3 loop is CASTPGLAGDTDTQYF. The CDR3 DNA is TGTGCCAGCACCCCGGGACTAGCGGGAGACACAGATACGCAGTATTTT. The full variable domain, its missing parts supplied by reference TRBV28 and TRBJ2-3, is DVKVTQSSRYLVKRTGEKVFLECVQDMDHENMFWYRQDPGLGLRLIYFSYDVKMKEKGDIPEGYSVSREKKERFSLILESASTNQTSMYLCASTPGLAGDTDTQYFGPGTRLTVL.

This clonotype has only a few counts. This chain uses TRBV4-3 with TRBJ2-1, with TRBD1 identical over 9 bases. Per the germline V gene, CDR1 is LGHNA and CDR2 is YSLEER. Losses at the gene ends were 4 bases for V and 7 bases for J; bases not matched to a gene: 8. The CDR3 runs 15 residues. DNA of the CDR3: TGCGCCAGCAGCCCCGAGTTGGGACAGGGAAATGAGCAGTTCTTC. The encoded protein is CASSPELGQGNEQFF.

This clonotype showed up many times. The chain has TRBV5-1 and TRBJ2-5, with D uncertain. Germline values: CDR1 SGHRS, CDR2 YFSETQ. V was pared by 6 bases and J by 5 bases, with 20 bases between. CDR3 size: 15 residues. The CDR3 coding sequence is TGCGCCAGCACCCCTCTGGGCGTGGTGGTGGAGACCCAGTACTTC. It codes for CASTPLGVVVETQYF.

The chain couples TRBV6-1 to TRBJ1-2, with D possibly matching TRBD1 (6 bases). V lost 6 bases and J lost 3, with 14 bases in between. CDR3 size: 14 residues. The germline V gene has CDR1 MNHNS and CDR2 SASEGT. The CDR3 DNA reads as TGTGCCAGCAGACTAGTACAGGGTCACTATGGCTACACCTTC. Its protein product is CASRLVQGHYGYTF.

There are many counts of this clonotype. The rearrangement joins TRBV5-1 to TRBJ2-2; no reliable D call. The length of the CDR3 is 14 residues. V was shortened by 0 bases and J by 7 bases, with 10 bases between the two germline ends. Per the germline V gene, CDR1 is SGHRS and CDR2 is YFSETQ. The DNA for the CDR3 is TGCGCCAGCAGCTTGGCCGACGAAGGCGGGGAGCTGTTTTTT. Its translation: CASSLADEGGELFF.

CDR3 amino acids: CSARDSLAGGETQYF. The DNA of the CDR3 is TGCAGTGCTAGAGATAGCCTAGCGGGAGGGGAGACCCAGTACTTC. This rearrangement joins TRBV20-1 to TRBJ2-5, with 12 positions matching TRBD2. CDR1 DFQATT and CDR2 SNEGSKA come from the germline V gene (reference sequence). With V trimmed by 0 bases and J by 5 bases, 4 bases remained unmatched. This CDR3 contains 15 residues.

There are a few counts of this clonotype. The chain couples TRBV9 to TRBJ1-5; 9 nucleotides agree with TRBD1. The CDR3 has 15 residues. The J segment lost 4 bases and the V segment lost 3 bases, leaving 5 bases of the junction unmatched. Germline V lookup: CDR1 SGDLS, CDR2 YYNGEE. CDR3 residues: CASSATGGGNQPQHF. CDR3 sequence (DNA): TGTGCCAGCAGCGCTACAGGGGGCGGGAATCAGCCCCAGCATTTT. Drawing the rest from reference TRBV9 and TRBJ1-5, the complete variable domain is DSGVTQTPKHLITATGQRVTLRCSPRSGDLSVYWYQQSLDQGLQFLIQYYNGEERAKGNILERFSAQQFPDLHSELNLSSLELGDSALYFCASSATGGGNQPQHFGDGTRLSIL.

The chain recombines TRBV4-3 with TRBJ1-1; D not certain. Trimming cost V 0 bases and J 4 bases, with 15 bases left between them. Germline lookup yields CDR1 LGHNA and CDR2 YSLEER. This CDR3 has 16 residues. CDR3 nucleotides: TGCGCCAGCAGCCAAGATTTTCAGGTATTGGGCACTGAAGCTTTCTTT. Translating it yields CASSQDFQVLGTEAFF.

This clonotype was seen only a few times. The chain links TRBV12-3 or TRBV12-4 to TRBJ2-2, with no clear D. V lost 7 bases and J 4 bases, leaving 13 bases between the germline ends. The CDR3 runs 14 residues. This CDR3 reads CASKKGWSTGELFF. CDR3 DNA: TGTGCCAGCAAAAAGGGATGGAGCACCGGGGAGCTGTTTTTT.

This clonotype appeared many times. The V gene is TRBV5-1, the J gene TRBJ2-7; D perhaps matches TRBD2 (5 bases). V was shortened by 2 bases and J by 6 bases, with 24 bases between the two germline ends. The CDR3 sequence is 17 residues long. Germline values: CDR1 SGHRS, CDR2 YFSETQ. As DNA, the CDR3 is TGCGCCAGCAGCTTCATGACACTCGGGGTTACGGTAGGCGAGCAGTACTTC. It is translated as CASSFMTLGVTVGEQYF.